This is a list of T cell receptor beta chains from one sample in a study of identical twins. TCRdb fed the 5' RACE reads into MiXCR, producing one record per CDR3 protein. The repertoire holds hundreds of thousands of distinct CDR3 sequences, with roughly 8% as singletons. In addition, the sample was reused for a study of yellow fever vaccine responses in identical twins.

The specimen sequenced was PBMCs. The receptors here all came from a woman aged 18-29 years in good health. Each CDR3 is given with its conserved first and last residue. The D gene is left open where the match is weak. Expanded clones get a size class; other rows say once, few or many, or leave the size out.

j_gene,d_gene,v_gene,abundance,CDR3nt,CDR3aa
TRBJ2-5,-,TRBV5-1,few,TGCGCCAGCAGCTCGACGCCAGCTACCCAAGAGACCCAGTACTTC,CASSSTPATQETQYF
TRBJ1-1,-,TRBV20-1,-,TGCAGTGTTGTCACCCCGGTGGCTTTCTTT,CSVVTPVAFF
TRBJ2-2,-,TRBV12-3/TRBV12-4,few,TGTGCCAGCAGGGCGGCAGTAAACACCGGGGAGCTGTTTTTT,CASRAAVNTGELFF
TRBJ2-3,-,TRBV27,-,TGTGCCAGCAGTTTATCCCCGATAGATACGCAGTATTTT,CASSLSPIDTQYF
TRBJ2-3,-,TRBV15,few,TGTGCCACCAGCAGGGGGGTCACAGATACGCAGTATTTT,CATSRGVTDTQYF
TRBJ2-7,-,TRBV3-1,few,TGTGCCAGCAGCCGGGCAGGCGAGATCTACGAGCAGTACTTC,CASSRAGEIYEQYF
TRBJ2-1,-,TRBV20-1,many,TGCAGTGCTAGACAGGCAAGCTCCTACAATGAGCAGTTCTTC,CSARQASSYNEQFF
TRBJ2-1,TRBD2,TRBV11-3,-,TGTGCCAGCAGCTCGATAGCGGGCACAGAGCAGTTCTTC,CASSSIAGTEQFF
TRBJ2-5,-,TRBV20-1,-,TGCAGTGCCCCGAAAAGCGGCTCCATCGAGACCCAGTACTTC,CSAPKSGSIETQYF
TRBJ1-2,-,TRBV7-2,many,TGTGCCAGCAGCTTAGGAGGGACAAACTATGGCTACACCTTC,CASSLGGTNYGYTF